The rows below give T cell receptor beta chains drawn from one sample of a study of blood T cell repertoires in COVID-19. Profiled with immunoSEQ multiplex PCR; TCRdb holds only in-frame clones, not every one. The data show 150,000 to 180,000 clones, approximately 86% seen once. Input material: peripheral blood. These receptors were collected from a man in his sixties with COVID-19, enrolled during active disease. Each CDR3 is given with its conserved first and last residue. Fields, in order: V gene, CDR3 protein.

v_call: TRBV19; cdr3_aa: CASSILRPGRPGVAFF
v_call: TRBV11-3; cdr3_aa: CASSLSMNTEAFF
v_call: TRBV14; cdr3_aa: CASSPAGAGNSPLHF
v_call: TRBV11-2; cdr3_aa: CASSPESGANVLTF
v_call: TRBV9; cdr3_aa: CASSQTQGALSGNTIYF
v_call: TRBV28; cdr3_aa: CASSSPGTLGETQYF
v_call: TRBV7-8; cdr3_aa: CASSLTGTGRYGYTF
v_call: TRBV6-5; cdr3_aa: CASSYEEYGNTIYF
v_call: TRBV21-1; cdr3_aa: CASSMGAPRYEQYF
v_call: TRBV18; cdr3_aa: CASSPFAGTDDKRPQHF
v_call: TRBV7-2; cdr3_aa: CASSSSGGRNTEAFF
v_call: TRBV28; cdr3_aa: CASSLGQELYGYTF
v_call: TRBV5-1; cdr3_aa: CASSSGLAGMIETQYF
v_call: TRBV3-1/TRBV3-2; cdr3_aa: CASRIGGGVAEAFF
v_call: TRBV25-1; cdr3_aa: CASSDRVYGYTF
v_call: TRBV6-6; cdr3_aa: CASSQYPSGVTGNTIYF
v_call: TRBV28; cdr3_aa: CASRGTGSGNTIYF
v_call: TRBV29-1; cdr3_aa: CSVLGLANTEAFF
v_call: TRBV6-2/TRBV6-3; cdr3_aa: CASSDVRGSRNTEAFF
v_call: TRBV29-1; cdr3_aa: CSVGDSGVAFF
v_call: TRBV5-1; cdr3_aa: CASSSGTASYEQYF
v_call: TRBV5-1; cdr3_aa: CASSLDRGEQYF
v_call: TRBV6-7; cdr3_aa: CASSSPRQGPLGGELFF
v_call: TRBV28; cdr3_aa: CASSPQSAGSAAFF
v_call: TRBV5-1; cdr3_aa: CASSLGDRTTGELFF
v_call: TRBV27; cdr3_aa: CASSRTGENTEAFF
v_call: TRBV6-5; cdr3_aa: CASSTGRGYNEQFF
v_call: TRBV28; cdr3_aa: CASRKGLAGVEQFF
v_call: TRBV2; cdr3_aa: CATKGGGGRPNTEAFF
v_call: TRBV12-3/TRBV12-4; cdr3_aa: CASRTGGTGELFF
v_call: TRBV29-1; cdr3_aa: CSATWGSGYGYTF
v_call: TRBV5-6; cdr3_aa: CASSLDHRVRENYGYTF
v_call: TRBV27; cdr3_aa: CASSLSSLQGATELFF
v_call: TRBV6-5; cdr3_aa: CASSSEGSNQPQHF
v_call: TRBV9; cdr3_aa: CASSGWDSMNTEAFF
v_call: TRBV6-5; cdr3_aa: CASSYGSGGYGYTF
v_call: TRBV30; cdr3_aa: CAWSAQGLYGYTF
v_call: TRBV19; cdr3_aa: CASSRGTNYGYTF
v_call: TRBV5-5; cdr3_aa: CASSLAWTAGEQYF
v_call: TRBV3-1/TRBV3-2; cdr3_aa: CASSQGTFEAFF
v_call: TRBV4-3; cdr3_aa: CASSQERGRYSNQPQHF
v_call: TRBV19; cdr3_aa: CASSPLRTSGSTGELFF
v_call: TRBV5-1; cdr3_aa: CASTWDRGVGQYF
v_call: TRBV7-6; cdr3_aa: CASSLKGAGQAGDTEAFF
v_call: TRBV21-1; cdr3_aa: CASSTRITSGNTIYF
v_call: TRBV18; cdr3_aa: CASRLAGDSYNEQFF
v_call: TRBV4-1; cdr3_aa: CASSQVTGRNEKLFF
v_call: TRBV21-1; cdr3_aa: CASSPKRTRQGGTEAFF
v_call: TRBV3-1/TRBV3-2; cdr3_aa: CASSHLGQGIMMNTEAFF
v_call: TRBV20-1; cdr3_aa: CSASSLSQPQHF
v_call: TRBV18; cdr3_aa: CASSPRTGNYGYTF